This T cell receptor (beta chain) was sequenced in a study of blood T cell repertoires in COVID-19. On the study more broadly: In each case, the material was cDNA or gDNA derived from T cells, B-cell-depleted T cells, or PBMCs.

Sequenced by immunoSEQ multiplex PCR; TCRdb stores in-frame clones only, minus some. The sample lists 300,000 to 350,000 clones, more than 75% occurring once. The CDR3 runs to 14 residues. The V gene end was trimmed by 0 bases and the J gene end by 8 bases; junction bases not matched to a gene: 5. Germline lookup yields CDR1 SGHTA and CDR2 FQGNSA. The TCR was taken from a woman aged 18 to 35 who had recovered from COVID-19. The chain carries TRBV7-2 and TRBJ2-3, with TRBD2 matching over 7 bases. The material sequenced was peripheral blood. The CDR3 loop reads CASSLASGQGTQYF. DNA for the CDR3: TGTGCCAGCAGCTTAGCTAGCGGGCAGGGTACGCAGTATTTT.